The rows below give T cell receptor beta chains drawn from one sample of a study of cytomegalovirus exposure and HLA in healthy donors. The protocol was immunoSEQ multiplex PCR, while the TCRdb copy is restricted to in-frame clones and leaves out a portion. The table includes 150,000 to 200,000 clones, about three quarters detected once. What was sequenced was PBMCs. The source of these receptors is a female donor in good health and CMV-seronegative. Both conserved end residues are part of each CDR3. The D gene is left open where the match is weak. Only some rows state a clone size, as once, few, many or a class for expanded clones.

v_call	j_call	clone_size	d_call	cdr3_aa	cdr3_nt
TRBV18	TRBJ2-2	.	.	CASSPSAGVPGELFF	TGTGCCAGCTCACCATCGGCAGGGGTGCCCGGGGAGCTGTTTTTT
TRBV7-9	TRBJ1-2	.	.	CASSFPTVTNYGYTF	TGTGCCAGCAGCTTTCCCACAGTTACTAACTATGGCTACACCTTC
TRBV29-1	TRBJ1-5	once	.	CSVEDSDQPQHF	TGCAGCGTTGAGGACAGCGATCAGCCCCAGCATTTT
TRBV6-5	TRBJ2-5	once	TRBD1	CASSYSPDRGREQYF	TGTGCCAGCAGTTACTCCCCGGACAGGGGGCGAGAGCAGTACTTC
TRBV6-1	TRBJ2-3	.	TRBD2	CASSHSGFSTDTQYF	TGTGCCAGCAGTCATAGCGGGTTTAGCACAGATACGCAGTATTTT
TRBV9	TRBJ1-1	.	.	CASSFTEMNTEAFF	TGTGCCAGCAGCTTTACAGAGATGAACACTGAAGCTTTCTTT
TRBV20-1	TRBJ1-1	.	.	CSAAFGTKAFF	TGCAGTGCAGCATTCGGGACTAAAGCTTTCTTT
TRBV30	TRBJ1-3	once	TRBD1	CAWSVRTGAGNTIYF	TGTGCCTGGAGTGTACGGACAGGGGCTGGAAACACCATATATTTT
TRBV6-5	TRBJ1-4	.	.	CASSVQGEKLFF	TGTGCCAGCAGCGTACAGGGTGAAAAACTGTTTTTT
TRBV4-2	TRBJ1-2	few	.	CASSQDKGGGNTF	TGTGCCAGCAGCCAAGATAAGGGTGGAGGAAACACCTTC
TRBV5-1	TRBJ1-5	.	.	CASSLAGEQPQHF	TGCGCCAGCAGCTTGGCGGGGGAGCAGCCCCAGCATTTT
TRBV4-3	TRBJ1-6	.	.	CASSQDMGDSPLHF	TGCGCCAGCAGCCAAGATATGGGCGATTCACCCCTCCACTTT
TRBV5-4	TRBJ2-7	.	.	CASTEALGGGTYEQYF	TGTGCCAGCACAGAGGCCCTGGGAGGGGGGACCTACGAGCAGTACTTC
TRBV4-1	TRBJ1-1	once	.	CASSQEKGVNTEAFF	TGCGCCAGCAGCCAAGAAAAGGGAGTGAACACTGAAGCTTTCTTT
TRBV9	TRBJ2-3	.	TRBD2	CASSARGDVADTQYF	TGTGCCAGCAGCGCCCGGGGGGATGTTGCAGATACGCAGTATTTT
TRBV11-2	TRBJ1-5	.	.	CASSLFGDSNQPQHF	TGTGCCAGCAGCTTGTTCGGAGATAGCAATCAGCCCCAGCATTTT
TRBV29-1	TRBJ1-5	.	.	CSVAYGAQRQPQHF	TGCAGCGTCGCTTATGGGGCACAGAGGCAGCCCCAGCATTTT
TRBV9	TRBJ2-5	.	.	CASSVGPDQETQYF	TGTGCCAGCAGCGTAGGGCCCGATCAGGAGACCCAGTACTTC
TRBV5-1	TRBJ1-1	.	.	CASSLPGSGLEAFF	TGCGCCAGCAGCTTGCCGGGATCGGGTCTTGAAGCTTTCTTT
TRBV5-1	TRBJ1-6	.	.	CASSLGRVDSPLHF	TGCGCCAGCAGCTTAGGCAGGGTCGATTCACCCCTCCACTTT
TRBV7-3	TRBJ1-6	.	.	CASSRTQNSPLHF	TGTGCCAGCAGCCGCACACAAAATTCACCCCTCCACTTT
TRBV7-3	TRBJ2-5	.	TRBD1	CASSLGTGETQYF	TGTGCCAGCAGCTTGGGGACAGGGGAGACCCAGTACTTC
TRBV27	TRBJ1-1	.	.	CASRLEAGRNTEAFF	TGTGCCAGCAGGTTGGAGGCAGGTCGGAACACTGAAGCTTTCTTT
TRBV6-5	TRBJ1-1	.	.	CASRAQGRTEAFF	TGTGCCAGCAGGGCACAGGGACGCACTGAAGCTTTCTTT
TRBV6-1	TRBJ1-6	.	.	CASLISTNSPLHF	TGTGCCAGCCTAATTAGCACTAATTCACCCCTCCACTTT
TRBV7-3	TRBJ2-2	few	TRBD2	CASSRGTSGNTGELFF	TGTGCCAGCAGCCGAGGGACTAGCGGAAACACCGGGGAGCTGTTTTTT